The 18 T cell receptor beta chains listed next were all sequenced from one sample in a study of shared clonotypes between healthy human individuals. The repertoire was sequenced with immunoSEQ multiplex PCR; TCRdb's copy has only in-frame clones and lacks some. The profile shows about 700,000 clones, around 72% of them singletons. The sequenced material came from memory CD4+ T cells sorted from blood. The subset: CD45RA-negative fraction. The receptors derive from a woman in her 30s in good health.

The chain carries TRBV4-1 and TRBJ2-1, with D possibly being TRBD2 (5 bases). The CDR3 contains 17 residues. CDR1 is MGHRA, CDR2 YSYEKL, per germline. Trimming shortened V by 1 base and J by 0 bases, and 13 bases separated the two germline ends. Here the CDR3 reads CASSQVPDRGSYNEQFF. CDR3 DNA sequence: TGCGCCAGCAGCCAAGTTCCAGACCGGGGCTCCTACAATGAGCAGTTCTTC.

This clone has a handful of counts. The chain carries TRBV23-1 and TRBJ1-2, with TRBD1 identical over 7 bases. TRBV23-1 is reported as an ORF; its role is uncertain. The CDR3 is made up of 19 amino acids. The J segment lost 4 bases and the V segment lost 2 bases, leaving 19 bases of the junction unmatched. CDR3 coding DNA: TGCGCCAGCAGTCAAGGACCCCGGGACAGAGACCACGTTACCTATGGCTACACCTTC. It yields the protein CASSQGPRDRDHVTYGYTF.

J is TRBJ2-7 and V is TRBV4-2; 7 bases are a match to TRBD1. There are 16 residues in the CDR3. V was pared by 1 base and J by 1 base, with 7 bases of the junction left unmatched. CDR1 and CDR2 from the germline V gene are LGHNA and YNFKEQ. CDR3 sequence (DNA): TGTGCCAGCAGCCAAGCCACAGGGGCAAGGTCCTACGAGCAGTACTTC. This codes for CASSQATGARSYEQYF.

The V call is TRBV5-1, the J call TRBJ2-1; 12 bases are a match to TRBD1. CDR3 length: 15 residues. Germline CDR1 is SGHRS and CDR2 is YFSETQ. V lost 0 bases to trimming and J lost 6 bases; unmatched junction nucleotides: 1. The CDR3 sequence: CASSLGDRGLNEQFF. Here the CDR3 DNA reads TGCGCCAGCAGCTTGGGGGACAGGGGGCTCAATGAGCAGTTCTTC.

The chain carries TRBV6-5 and TRBJ2-5; possible D gene TRBD2, 5 bases. Deletions cut 6 bases from V and 3 bases from J, with 17 bases between. From germline, CDR1 is MNHEY and CDR2 SVGAGI. This CDR3 has 15 residues. The CDR3 protein is CASSRTRDGKETQYF. For the CDR3, the DNA is TGTGCCAGCAGCCGCACGAGGGATGGGAAAGAGACCCAGTACTTC.

Only one count was recorded for this clone. For the CDR3, the DNA is TGTGCCAGCAGTTACTCGTTGCGGGGTCCAGATACGCAGTATTTT. This gives the protein CASSYSLRGPDTQYF. This chain joins TRBV6-6 and TRBJ2-3; tentatively, D is TRBD2 (6 bases). V lost 0 bases, J lost 4 bases, and 11 bases lay in between. Germline V CDR1 and CDR2: MNHNY, SVGAGI (reference sequence). CDR3 size: 15 residues.

The V and J genes are TRBV29-1 and TRBJ2-3; TRBD1 matches 7 bases. Trimming at V came to 1 base and at J to 0 bases, leaving 10 bases not matched to a gene. The CDR3 length is 17 residues. CDR1 and CDR2 (germline): SQVTM, ANQGSEA. The CDR3 nucleotides read TGCAGCGTTGAAGTGCATACCGGGACAGTTAGCACAGATACGCAGTATTTT. The encoded protein is CSVEVHTGTVSTDTQYF.

The chain uses TRBV7-2 and TRBJ2-1; D not resolved. The germline V gene encodes CDR1 SGHTA and CDR2 FQGNSA. Deletions cut 2 bases from V and 0 bases from J, with 11 bases between. CDR3 size: 16 residues. The CDR3 nucleotides read TGTGCCAGCAGCTTAAACGCCCTACTCTCCTACAATGAGCAGTTCTTC. Its translation is CASSLNALLSYNEQFF.

The genes are TRBV2 and TRBJ2-5; a weak D match, TRBD2 (6 bases). CDR1 and CDR2 (germline): SNHLY, FYNNEI. This CDR3 is 15 amino acids long. V gave up 6 bases and J gave up 0 bases, with 14 bases separating them. The CDR3 sequence is CASRMVSGNQETQYF. The CDR3 bases are TGTGCCAGCAGGATGGTTAGCGGCAACCAAGAGACCCAGTACTTC. Combining the CDR3 with reference TRBV2 and TRBJ2-5 gives the whole variable domain EPEVTQTPSHQVTQMGQEVILRCVPISNHLYFYWYRQILGQKVEFLVSFYNNEISEKSEIFDDQFSVERPDGSNFTLKIRSTKLEDSAMYFCASRMVSGNQETQYFGPGTRLLVL.

The V and J genes are TRBV4-1 and TRBJ2-1; 10 nucleotides agree with TRBD2. Losses at the gene ends were 1 base for V and 8 bases for J; bases not matched to a gene: 8. CDR3 length: 16 amino acids. Germline V gives CDR1 MGHRA, CDR2 YSYEKL. The CDR3 DNA sequence: TGCGCCAGCAGCCAAGGGCTAGCGGGAGCCAGCGATGAGCAGTTCTTC. It is translated as CASSQGLAGASDEQFF.

The chain has TRBV13 and TRBJ1-3; 7 bases agree with TRBD1. V dropped 2 bases and J dropped 9; count of bases not matched to a gene: 1. This CDR3 contains 12 residues. The germline CDR1 and CDR2 sequences are PRHDT and FYEKMQ (reference sequence). In nucleotides, the CDR3 is TGTGCCAGCAGCTTACAGGGGGTCACCATATATTTT. This gives the protein CASSLQGVTIYF.

The chain joins TRBV19 to TRBJ1-5; a possible D gene is TRBD1 (5 bases). CDR1 and CDR2 (germline): LNHDA, SQIVND (reference sequence). The V end was cut by 9 bases, the J end by 0 bases, with 15 bases between. The CDR3 loop spans 15 amino acids. The CDR3 DNA sequence: TGTGCCAGCCACTTGGGACGGAATAGCAATCAGCCCCAGCATTTT. Amino acid sequence: CASHLGRNSNQPQHF.

V usage is TRBV5-1 and J usage is TRBJ1-4; D remains unclear. Per germline, CDR1 SGHRS and CDR2 YFSETQ. The CDR3 extends over 14 amino acids. Deletions cut 4 bases from V and 0 bases from J, with 7 bases between. CDR3 sequence: CASSGPATNEKLFF. The CDR3 DNA follows: TGCGCCAGCAGCGGTCCTGCAACTAATGAAAAACTGTTTTTT.

A few counts support this clone. This chain uses TRBV29-1 with TRBJ1-2; 7 nucleotides agree with TRBD1. Germline assignment: CDR1 SQVTM and CDR2 ANQGSEA. The CDR3 is 18 amino acids. The trim removed 0 bases at V and 3 bases at J, leaving 16 bases unmatched. CDR3 coding DNA: TGCAGCGTTGAAGACTCAAAGACGCTGGACAGGTTTGACTATGGCTACACCTTC. It yields the protein CSVEDSKTLDRFDYGYTF.

The chain combines TRBV27 with TRBJ2-7; 9 bases agree with TRBD2. V gave up 5 bases and J gave up 3 bases; unmatched junction bases: 8. Germline V lookup: CDR1 MNHEY, CDR2 SMNVEV (reference sequence). The CDR3 extends over 15 amino acids. CDR3 DNA: TGTGCCAGCAGTCCCCAGTTAGCGGGAGTCTACGAGCAGTACTTC. Translating it yields CASSPQLAGVYEQYF.

The chain couples TRBV5-1 to TRBJ2-7; 10 bases fit TRBD1. The germline V gene encodes CDR1 SGHRS and CDR2 YFSETQ. The CDR3 runs 13 residues. J lost 6 bases, V lost 4 bases, and 4 bases had no gene match. Here the CDR3 reads CASSGGTGAEQYF. DNA of the CDR3: TGCGCCAGCAGCGGGGGGACAGGGGCCGAGCAGTACTTC.

The CDR3 here is CASSRDSQGRQPQHF. Written as DNA, the CDR3 is TGTGCCAGCAGCCGCGATTCACAGGGGAGGCAGCCCCAGCATTTT. This chain links TRBV7-8 with TRBJ1-5, with TRBD1 identical over 7 bases. The CDR3 contains 15 residues. V lost 5 bases and J lost 7; bases outside the gene matches: 11. Germline V lookup: CDR1 SGHVS, CDR2 FQNEAQ. Full variable domain (rest looked up from reference TRBV7-8 and TRBJ1-5): GAGVSQSPRYKVAKRGQDVALRCDPISGHVSLFWYQQALGQGPEFLTYFQNEAQLDKSGLPSDRFFAERPEGSVSTLKIQRTQQEDSAVYLCASSRDSQGRQPQHFGDGTRLSIL.

The rearrangement links TRBV6-6 to TRBJ1-1; maybe TRBD1 (5 bases). Germline loops: CDR1 MNHNY, CDR2 SVGAGI (reference sequence). The CDR3 sequence is 16 residues long. Trimming stripped 5 bases from V and 3 bases from J, with 19 bases between. In DNA, the CDR3 is TGTGCCAGCAGTACCCCAACGGGGGGATTTGACACTGAAGCTTTCTTT. It encodes CASSTPTGGFDTEAFF.